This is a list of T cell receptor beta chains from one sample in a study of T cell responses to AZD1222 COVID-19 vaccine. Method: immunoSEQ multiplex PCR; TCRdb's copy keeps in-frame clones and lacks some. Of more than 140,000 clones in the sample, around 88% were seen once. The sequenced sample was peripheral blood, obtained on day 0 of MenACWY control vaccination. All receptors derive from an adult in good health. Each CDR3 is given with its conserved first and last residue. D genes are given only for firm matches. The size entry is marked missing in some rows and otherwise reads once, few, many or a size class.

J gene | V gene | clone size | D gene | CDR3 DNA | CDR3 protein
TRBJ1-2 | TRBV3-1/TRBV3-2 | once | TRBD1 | TGTGCCAGCAGCCAAACCACAGGGGGCTGGGATGGCTACACCTTC | CASSQTTGGWDGYTF
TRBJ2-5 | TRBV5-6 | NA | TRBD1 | TGTGCCAGCAGCTTGTGGGGGACAGGCCAAGAGACCCAGTACTTC | CASSLWGTGQETQYF
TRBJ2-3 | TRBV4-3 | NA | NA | TGCGCCAGCAGCCAAGGAACCCTTAGCACAGATACGCAGTATTTT | CASSQGTLSTDTQYF
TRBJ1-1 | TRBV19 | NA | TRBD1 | TGTGCCAGTAGTATAGCGAGGGGGCAGAACACTGAAGCTTTCTTT | CASSIARGQNTEAFF
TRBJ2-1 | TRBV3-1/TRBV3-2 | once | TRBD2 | TGTGCCAGCAGCGTCCGACTAGCGGGACACTTAAGAGGTGAGCAGTTCTTC | CASSVRLAGHLRGEQFF
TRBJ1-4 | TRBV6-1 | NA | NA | TGTGCCAGCAGGGGGCTAGGAGAAAAACTGTTTTTT | CASRGLGEKLFF
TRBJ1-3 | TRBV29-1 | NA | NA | TGCAGCGTCCTAGATGCGGGTCTGGCAGGAAACACCATATATTTT | CSVLDAGLAGNTIYF
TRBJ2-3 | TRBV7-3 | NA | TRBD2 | TGTGCCAGCAGCTTAGGCGGGAGGTCGGCAGATACGCAGTATTTT | CASSLGGRSADTQYF
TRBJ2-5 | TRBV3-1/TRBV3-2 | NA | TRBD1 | TGTGCCAGCAGCCCGTTACAGGGGTCAGAGACCCAGTACTTC | CASSPLQGSETQYF
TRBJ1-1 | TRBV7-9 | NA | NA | TGTGCCAGCAGCACAGGGTTTCGGAACACTGAAGCTTTCTTT | CASSTGFRNTEAFF
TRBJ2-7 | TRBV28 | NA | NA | TGTGCCAGCAGTTCCCCCCTGATTCCACGGTACGAGCAGTACTTC | CASSSPLIPRYEQYF
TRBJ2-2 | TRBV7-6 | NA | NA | TGTGCCAGCAGCGAGTCGGCAGACCTCGGCCGGGAGCTGTTTTTT | CASSESADLGRELFF
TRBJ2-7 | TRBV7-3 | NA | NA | TGTGCCAGCAGCCTCACGGGCTCTCTCTCCTACGAGCAGTACTTC | CASSLTGSLSYEQYF
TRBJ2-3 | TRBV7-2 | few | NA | TGTGCCAGCAGCTTAGGAGCAGATACGCAGTATTTT | CASSLGADTQYF
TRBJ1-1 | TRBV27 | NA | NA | TGTGCCAGCAGCGATATCTACACTGAAGCTTTCTTT | CASSDIYTEAFF
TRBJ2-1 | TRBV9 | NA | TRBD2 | TGTGCCAGCAGCCGAGGGACTAGCGGGAGGAGGGGGGGAAATGAGCAGTTCTTC | CASSRGTSGRRGGNEQFF
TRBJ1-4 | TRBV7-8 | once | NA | TGTGCCAGCAGCCCTGTCCGGGGGCTTGGGGAAAAACTGTTTTTT | CASSPVRGLGEKLFF
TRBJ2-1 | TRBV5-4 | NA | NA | TGTGCCAGCAGCTTCGCTCAACCGGGACGGGCGGAGTTCTTC | CASSFAQPGRAEFF
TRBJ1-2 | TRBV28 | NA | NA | TGTGCCAGCAGTACCCCAGGACGAAACTATGGCTACACCTTC | CASSTPGRNYGYTF
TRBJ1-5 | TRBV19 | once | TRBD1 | TGTGCCAGTAGGGGGACAGGGGGCATTCAGCCCCAGCATTTT | CASRGTGGIQPQHF
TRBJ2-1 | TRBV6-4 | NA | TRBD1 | TGTGCCAGCAGCCCGGGACAGGGGGCAAATGAGCAGTTCTTC | CASSPGQGANEQFF
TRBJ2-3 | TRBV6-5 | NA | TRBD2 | TGTGCCAGCGAAGCGGGGGGCACAGATACGCAGTATTTT | CASEAGGTDTQYF
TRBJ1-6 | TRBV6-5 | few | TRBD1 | TGTGCCAGCAAAACCGGGACAGGGGATTCACCCCTCCACTTT | CASKTGTGDSPLHF
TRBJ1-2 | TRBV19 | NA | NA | TGTGCCAGTAGTGCCGGTTATGGCTACACCTTC | CASSAGYGYTF